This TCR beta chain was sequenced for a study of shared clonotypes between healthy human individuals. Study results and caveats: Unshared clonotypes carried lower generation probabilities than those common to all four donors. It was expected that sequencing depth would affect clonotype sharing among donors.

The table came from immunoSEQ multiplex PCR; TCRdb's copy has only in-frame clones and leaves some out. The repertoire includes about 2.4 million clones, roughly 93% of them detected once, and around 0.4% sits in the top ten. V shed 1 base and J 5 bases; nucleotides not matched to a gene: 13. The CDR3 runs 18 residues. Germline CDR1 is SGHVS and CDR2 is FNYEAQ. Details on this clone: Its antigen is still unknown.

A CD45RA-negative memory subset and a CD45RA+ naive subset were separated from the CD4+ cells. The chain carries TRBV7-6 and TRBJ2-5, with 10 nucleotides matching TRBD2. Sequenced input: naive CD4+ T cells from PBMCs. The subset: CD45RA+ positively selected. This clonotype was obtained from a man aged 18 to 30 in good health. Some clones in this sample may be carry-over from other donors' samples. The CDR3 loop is CASSLDLAGAAGGETQYF. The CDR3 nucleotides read TGTGCCAGCAGCTTAGATCTAGCGGGAGCGGCAGGCGGGGAGACCCAGTACTTC.